This T cell receptor beta chain was identified during a study of control samples from healthy donors and cancer patients. Only in-frame clones appear in the TCRdb table, and some are missing; sequencing was by immunoSEQ multiplex PCR. In the table there are roughly 88,000 clones, 91% of which are singletons. This CDR3 contains 15 residues. The germline V and J ends were trimmed by 1 base and 2 bases, with 12 bases remaining between them. Germline lookup yields CDR1 SGHVS and CDR2 FNYEAQ. Source material: blood. The chain uses TRBV7-6 and TRBJ2-7; D is ambiguous. The sequence was obtained from a woman in her twenties or thirties in good health. CDR3 in DNA: TGTGCCAGCAGCTTAGGTGCCGACGCTGCCTACGAGCAGTACTTC. Encoded protein: CASSLGADAAYEQYF.